Following are 5 T cell receptor beta chains from one sample sequenced in a study of cytomegalovirus exposure and HLA in healthy donors. Generated by immunoSEQ multiplex PCR, the TCRdb table keeps only in-frame clones and is missing some. The table records about 120,000 clones, 88% of them present only once. Source material: PBMCs. These receptors were obtained from a woman younger than 35 in good health and CMV-seropositive.

This clone is a singleton in its sample. The J gene is TRBJ2-2, the V gene TRBV27; D is unresolved. The V end was cut by 3 bases, the J end by 8 bases, with 7 bases between. This CDR3 comprises 12 residues. Germline assignment: CDR1 MNHEY and CDR2 SMNVEV (reference sequence). CDR3 sequence reads: CASSFLSGELFF. Written as DNA, the CDR3 is TGTGCCAGCAGTTTTTTGTCGGGGGAGCTGTTTTTT.

The chain uses TRBV2 and TRBJ2-7; tentative D call: TRBD2 (6 bases). Germline CDR1 is SNHLY and CDR2 is FYNNEI. This CDR3 region has 15 residues. The V gene lost 5 bases and the J gene lost 0 bases, with 14 bases spanning the gap. The CDR3 DNA follows: TGTGCCAGCAGTATGGTGGCCGGGAGCTCCTACGAGCAGTACTTC. Protein: CASSMVAGSSYEQYF.

The chain has TRBV4-1 and TRBJ1-1; the D is unclear. CDR3 length: 17 amino acids. Looked up from germline, CDR1 is MGHRA and CDR2 is YSYEKL. Trimming cost V 4 bases and J 0 bases, with 18 bases left between them. The CDR3 DNA follows: TGCGCCAGCAGCCTACTCGTCCTTCCAACGATGAACACTGAAGCTTTCTTT. Protein sequence: CASSLLVLPTMNTEAFF.

A single count supports this clone. V is TRBV29-1 and J is TRBJ1-4; 12 nucleotides line up with TRBD1. The CDR3 spans 16 residues. V lost 1 base, J lost 11 bases, and 11 bases stayed unmatched. CDR1 is SQVTM and CDR2 is ANQGSEA in the germline V gene. CDR3 DNA sequence: TGCAGCGTTGAAGGCCTCGACGGGACAGGGGGCGGGAAACTGTTTTTT. Translating gives CSVEGLDGTGGGKLFF.

This clone was observed once. V gene TRBV7-9 combines with J gene TRBJ1-1; D is unresolved. This CDR3 comprises 14 residues. V was shortened by 6 bases and J by 0 bases, with 11 bases between the two germline ends. Germline CDR1 reads SEHNR; CDR2 reads FQNEAQ (reference sequence). The DNA of the CDR3 is TGTGCCAGCAGTCCCGGGTGGATGAACACTGAAGCTTTCTTT. Translated: CASSPGWMNTEAFF. The variable domain in full, with the rest retrieved from reference TRBV7-9 and TRBJ1-1, is DTGVSQNPRHKITKRGQNVTFRCDPISEHNRLYWYRQTLGQGPEFLTYFQNEAQLEKSRLLSDRFSAERPKGSFSTLEIQRTEQGDSAMYLCASSPGWMNTEAFFGQGTRLTVV.